The 19 T cell receptor beta chains listed next were all sequenced from one sample in a study of beta chain features in type 1 diabetes. Points from the study as a whole: Type 1 diabetes patients had TCRB CDR3s that were shorter (moderately but significantly so) in all four CD4+ subsets.

Sequencing targeted expressed TCRB transcripts, as all isolated RNA had been reverse transcribed. The protocol was immunoSEQ multiplex PCR, while the TCRdb copy is restricted to in-frame clones and leaves out a portion. The data contain about 170,000 clones, 7.8% of them singletons. These receptors' targets are unknown. Sequenced input: central memory CD4+ T cells from blood. These receptors were taken from a woman aged 35 to 49 with type 1 diabetes.

There are a few counts of this clone. The chain has TRBV29-1 and TRBJ2-1, with a weak D call TRBD1 (6 bases). CDR1 and CDR2 from the germline V gene are SQVTM and ANQGSEA. The V gene lost 1 base and the J gene lost 6 bases, with 10 bases spanning the gap. The CDR3 contains 13 residues. CDR3 sequence: CSVEGTESNEQFF. CDR3 nucleotide sequence: TGCAGCGTTGAAGGGACAGAATCCAATGAGCAGTTCTTC.

This clone was counted only a few times. The J gene is TRBJ2-7, the V gene TRBV13, with D unclear. The CDR3 has 12 amino acids. The germline V and J ends were trimmed by 2 bases and 4 bases, with 6 bases remaining between them. Looked up from germline, CDR1 is PRHDT and CDR2 is FYEKMQ (reference sequence). As DNA, the CDR3 is TGTGCCAGCAGCTTACAGTCTTACGAGCAGTACTTC. The encoded protein is CASSLQSYEQYF.

This clone has a handful of counts. The rearrangement links TRBV7-3 to TRBJ2-2; D possibly corresponds to TRBD1 (6 bases). Germline V CDR1 and CDR2: SGHTA, FQGTGA. The V gene lost 0 bases and the J gene lost 1 base, with 18 bases spanning the gap. This CDR3 is built from 19 residues. The CDR3 loop is CASSLTTGTPNRNTGELFF. The DNA of the CDR3 is TGTGCCAGCAGCTTAACTACCGGGACACCAAACCGGAACACCGGGGAGCTGTTTTTT.

This clone occurred once. This rearrangement joins TRBV2 to TRBJ2-3; 11 nucleotides line up with TRBD2. V dropped 6 bases and J dropped 3; count of bases not matched to a gene: 5. Germline CDR1 and CDR2: SNHLY and FYNNEI. CDR3 length: 15 amino acids. The CDR3 spells CASRETSGATDTQYF. The CDR3, as DNA: TGTGCCAGCAGGGAGACTAGCGGGGCGACAGATACGCAGTATTTT.

This clone was detected a few times. V and J are TRBV9 and TRBJ2-5; 8 bases line up with TRBD1. The DNA end is more similar to TRBJ2-7, so the J call may be wrong. Germline V lookup: CDR1 SGDLS, CDR2 YYNGEE. There are 14 residues in the CDR3. CDR3 DNA: TGTGCCAGCAGCGCGTACGACAGGGGACGCGAGCAGTACTTC. Translation: CASSAYDRGREQYF.

The table lists this clone with a few counts. This chain uses TRBV9 with TRBJ2-1; 13 bases are shared with TRBD2. This CDR3 has 16 amino acids. Germline loops: CDR1 SGDLS, CDR2 YYNGEE. With 4 bases clipped from V and 7 bases from J, the junction kept 8 bases outside the gene matches. Here the CDR3 reads CASSPGLAGAWNEQFF. The CDR3 nucleotides are TGTGCCAGCAGCCCAGGACTAGCGGGAGCGTGGAATGAGCAGTTCTTC.

This clone was counted only a few times. J is TRBJ1-1 and V is TRBV29-1, with D possibly matching TRBD1 (5 bases). The CDR3 covers 15 residues. The V and J ends lost 4 bases and 0 bases respectively, with 15 bases between them. Germline V lookup: CDR1 SQVTM, CDR2 ANQGSEA. The CDR3 sequence: CSVGQLRGVNTEAFF. The CDR3 DNA reads as TGCAGCGTTGGACAGCTCCGTGGGGTGAACACTGAAGCTTTCTTT.

This clone is a singleton in its sample. This chain joins TRBV6-6 and TRBJ2-7; 13 bases map to TRBD2. The CDR3 consists of 14 residues. The V segment lost 5 bases and the J segment 2 bases; nucleotides outside the gene matches: 0. CDR1 and CDR2 (germline): MNHNY, SVGAGI (reference sequence). This chain's CDR3 is CASSGTSGAYEQYF. The CDR3 region has the DNA TGTGCCAGCAGTGGGACTAGCGGGGCCTACGAGCAGTACTTC.

This clone was recorded at least ten times. This chain joins TRBV4-3 and TRBJ1-1; the match to TRBD1 covers 10 bases. CDR1 is LGHNA and CDR2 is YSLEER in the germline V gene. Germline trimming cut 2 bases from V and 3 bases from J; bases unmatched to any gene: 3. This CDR3 is 15 amino acids long. The CDR3 protein is CASSQRDRGDTEAFF. The CDR3 nucleotides are TGCGCCAGCAGCCAAAGGGACAGGGGAGACACTGAAGCTTTCTTT.

The rearrangement joins TRBV7-9 to TRBJ1-4, with D possibly matching TRBD1 (6 bases). The CDR3 consists of 14 residues. In germline, CDR1 is SEHNR, CDR2 FQNEAQ (reference sequence). Trimming removed 1 base from V and 7 bases from J, with 10 bases in between. CDR3 sequence reads: CASSLGGGGEKLFF. The DNA for the CDR3 is TGTGCCAGCAGCTTAGGGGGGGGCGGTGAAAAACTGTTTTTT. The complete variable domain, with remaining parts taken from reference TRBV7-9 and TRBJ1-4, reads DTGVSQNPRHKITKRGQNVTFRCDPISEHNRLYWYRQTLGQGPEFLTYFQNEAQLEKSRLLSDRFSAERPKGSFSTLEIQRTEQGDSAMYLCASSLGGGGEKLFFGSGTQLSVL.

The CDR3 region is CASSHENEQFF. The DNA of the CDR3 is TGCGCCAGCAGCCACGAGAATGAGCAGTTCTTC. This rearrangement joins TRBV4-1 to TRBJ2-1, with D uncertain. Germline CDR1 and CDR2: MGHRA and YSYEKL. CDR3 size: 11 residues. V lost 3 bases and J lost 7, with 4 bases in between.

This rearrangement joins TRBV29-1 to TRBJ1-2; D might be TRBD1 (6 bases). V lost 6 bases, J lost 4 bases, and 15 bases lay in between. Germline assignment: CDR1 SQVTM and CDR2 ANQGSEA. CDR3 length: 13 amino acids. The DNA for the CDR3 is TGCAGCGTAGCTCGGACAGACTCCTATGGCTACACCTTC. Protein: CSVARTDSYGYTF.

This clone came up a few times. The V gene is TRBV27, the J gene TRBJ1-6, with a tentative D call TRBD1 (6 bases). V lost 5 bases, J lost 2 bases, and 10 bases lay in between. The CDR3 covers 15 residues. Germline V lookup: CDR1 MNHEY, CDR2 SMNVEV (reference sequence). This chain's CDR3 is CASSQGPTYNSPLHF. DNA of the CDR3: TGTGCCAGCAGTCAGGGGCCAACCTATAATTCACCCCTCCACTTT.

In its sample, this clone was seen a few times. The chain carries TRBV15 and TRBJ1-1, with D maybe TRBD1 (5 bases). The V and J ends lost 3 bases and 6 bases respectively, with 17 bases between them. The length of the CDR3 is 15 residues. The germline gives CDR1 LNHNV, CDR2 YYDKDF (reference sequence). CDR3 in DNA: TGTGCCACCAGCAGTTCCGGGTCCCGGGGGGCTGAAGCTTTCTTT. Its translation: CATSSSGSRGAEAFF.

The chain employs TRBV11-1 and TRBJ2-2; TRBD2 might be the D (5 bases). The CDR3 extends over 17 amino acids. Per the germline V gene, CDR1 is SGHAT and CDR2 is FQDESV (reference sequence). V was pared by 5 bases and J by 1 base, with 17 bases between. DNA for the CDR3: TGTGCCAGCAGCCCAGATACGGGCAGCGGGAACACCGGGGAGCTGTTTTTT. Translation: CASSPDTGSGNTGELFF.

The chain is built from TRBV5-6 and TRBJ2-5; 9 bases are shared with TRBD1. With 1 base clipped from V and 3 bases from J, the junction kept 4 bases outside the gene matches. Germline loops: CDR1 SGHDT, CDR2 YYEEEE. CDR3 length equals 15 residues. CDR3 in DNA: TGTGCCAGCAGCTTGCCCGGGACAGGGAAAGAGACCCAGTACTTC. Protein product: CASSLPGTGKETQYF.

This clone was detected a few times. V is TRBV5-1 and J is TRBJ1-2; D remains unclear. The length of the CDR3 is 13 residues. Germline V gives CDR1 SGHRS, CDR2 YFSETQ. Trimming took 0 bases from V and 4 from J, leaving 7 bases between them. CDR3 nucleotides: TGCGCCAGCAGCTTGGCAGCGGGCTATGGCTACACCTTC. This gives the protein CASSLAAGYGYTF.

The chain carries TRBV6-1 and TRBJ1-1; TRBD1 agrees at 7 bases. The length of the CDR3 is 14 residues. J was trimmed by 1 base and V by 6 bases; bases with no gene match: 5. The germline V gene has CDR1 MNHNS and CDR2 SASEGT. The CDR3 reads CASRRGQANTEAFF. The CDR3 nucleotides read TGTGCCAGCAGACGCGGACAGGCGAACACTGAAGCTTTCTTT.

This clone has only a few counts. The chain links TRBV19 to TRBJ1-2; D perhaps matches TRBD1 (5 bases). The CDR3 totals 13 residues. Germline assignment: CDR1 LNHDA and CDR2 SQIVND (reference sequence). V lost 5 bases to trimming and J lost 2 bases, with 9 bases between them. For the CDR3, the DNA is TGTGCCAGTAGTCCTGACAGCAACTATGGCTACACCTTC. It encodes CASSPDSNYGYTF.